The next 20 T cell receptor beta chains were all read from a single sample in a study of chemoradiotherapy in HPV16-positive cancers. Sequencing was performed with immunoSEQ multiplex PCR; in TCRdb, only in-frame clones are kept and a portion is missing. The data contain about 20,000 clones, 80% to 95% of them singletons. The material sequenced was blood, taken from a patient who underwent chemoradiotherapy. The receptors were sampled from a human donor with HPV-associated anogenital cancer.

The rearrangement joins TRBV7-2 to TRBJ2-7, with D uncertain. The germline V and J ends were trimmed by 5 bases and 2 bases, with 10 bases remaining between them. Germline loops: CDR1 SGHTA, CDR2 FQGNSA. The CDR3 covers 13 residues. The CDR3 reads CASSPVGPYEQYF. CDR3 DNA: TGTGCCAGCAGCCCAGTCGGCCCCTACGAGCAGTACTTC.

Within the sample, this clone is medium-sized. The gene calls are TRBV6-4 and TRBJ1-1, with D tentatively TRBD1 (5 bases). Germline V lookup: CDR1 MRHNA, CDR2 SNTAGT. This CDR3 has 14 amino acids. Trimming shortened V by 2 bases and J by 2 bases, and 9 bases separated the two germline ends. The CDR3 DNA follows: TGTGCCAGCAGTGACGGTCAGGGCAACACTGAAGCTTTCTTT. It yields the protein CASSDGQGNTEAFF.

CDR3 loop: CASSISGGNGEKLFF. DNA of the CDR3: TGTGCCAGCAGCATCTCAGGGGGCAACGGTGAAAAACTGTTTTTT. V usage is TRBV7-9 and J usage is TRBJ1-4, with 8 bases that match TRBD1. Germline lookup yields CDR1 SEHNR and CDR2 FQNEAQ (reference sequence). Unmatched junction bases numbered 9, after V lost 5 bases and J lost 7 bases. The CDR3 sequence is 15 residues long.

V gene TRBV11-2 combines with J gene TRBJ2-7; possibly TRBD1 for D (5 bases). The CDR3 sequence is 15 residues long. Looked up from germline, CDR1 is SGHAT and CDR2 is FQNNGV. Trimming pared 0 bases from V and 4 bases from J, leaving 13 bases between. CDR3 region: CASSLDRVVTYEQYF. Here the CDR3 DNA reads TGTGCCAGCAGCTTAGACAGGGTTGTCACTTACGAGCAGTACTTC.

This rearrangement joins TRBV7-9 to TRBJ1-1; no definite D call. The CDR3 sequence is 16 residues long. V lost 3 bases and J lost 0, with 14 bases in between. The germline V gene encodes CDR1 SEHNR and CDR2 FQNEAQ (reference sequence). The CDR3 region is CASSFLGVGLNTEAFF. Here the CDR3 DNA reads TGTGCCAGCAGCTTTCTTGGGGTTGGGTTGAACACTGAAGCTTTCTTT.

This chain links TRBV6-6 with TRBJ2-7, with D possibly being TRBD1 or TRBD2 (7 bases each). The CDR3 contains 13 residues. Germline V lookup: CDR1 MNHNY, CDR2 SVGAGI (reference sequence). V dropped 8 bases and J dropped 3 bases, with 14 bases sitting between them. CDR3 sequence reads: CASRGQRGYEQYF. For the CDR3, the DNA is TGTGCCAGCCGGGGACAGCGGGGCTACGAGCAGTACTTC.

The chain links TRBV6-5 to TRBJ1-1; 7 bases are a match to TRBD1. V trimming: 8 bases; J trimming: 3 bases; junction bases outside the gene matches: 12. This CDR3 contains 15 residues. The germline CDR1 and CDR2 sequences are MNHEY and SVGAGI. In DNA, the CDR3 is TGTGCCAGCCGACTGAGGGGGCGCACGTACACTGAAGCTTTCTTT. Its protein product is CASRLRGRTYTEAFF.

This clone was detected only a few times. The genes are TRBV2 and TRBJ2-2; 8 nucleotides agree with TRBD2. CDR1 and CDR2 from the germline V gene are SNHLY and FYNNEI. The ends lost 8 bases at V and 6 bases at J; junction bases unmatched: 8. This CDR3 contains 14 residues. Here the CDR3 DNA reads TGTGCCAGCTACCTGACTAGCGTGGCCGGGGAGCTGTTTTTT. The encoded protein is CASYLTSVAGELFF.

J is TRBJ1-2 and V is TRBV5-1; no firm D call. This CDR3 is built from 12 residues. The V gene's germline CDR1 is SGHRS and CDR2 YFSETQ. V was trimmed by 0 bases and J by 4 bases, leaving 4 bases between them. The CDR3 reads CASSLEGYGYTF. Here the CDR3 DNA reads TGCGCCAGCAGCTTGGAAGGCTATGGCTACACCTTC.

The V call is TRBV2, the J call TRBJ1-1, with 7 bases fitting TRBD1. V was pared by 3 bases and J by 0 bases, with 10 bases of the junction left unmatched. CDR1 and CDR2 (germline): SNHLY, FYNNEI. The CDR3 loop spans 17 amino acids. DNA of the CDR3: TGTGCCAGCAGTGATCGTCCAGGGGGGCGTATGAACACTGAAGCTTTCTTT. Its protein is CASSDRPGGRMNTEAFF.

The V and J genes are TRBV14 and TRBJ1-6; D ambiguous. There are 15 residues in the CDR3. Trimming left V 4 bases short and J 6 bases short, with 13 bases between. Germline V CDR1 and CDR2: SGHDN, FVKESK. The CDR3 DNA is TGTGCCAGCAGCCTACGGACCAGCGGTAATTCACCCCTCCACTTT. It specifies CASSLRTSGNSPLHF.

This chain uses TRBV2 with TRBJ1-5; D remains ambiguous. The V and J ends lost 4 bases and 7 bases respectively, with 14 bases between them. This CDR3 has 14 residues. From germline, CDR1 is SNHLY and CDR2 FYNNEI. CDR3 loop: CASSGPNPRQPQHF. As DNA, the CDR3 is TGTGCCAGCAGTGGCCCTAACCCCAGGCAGCCCCAGCATTTT.

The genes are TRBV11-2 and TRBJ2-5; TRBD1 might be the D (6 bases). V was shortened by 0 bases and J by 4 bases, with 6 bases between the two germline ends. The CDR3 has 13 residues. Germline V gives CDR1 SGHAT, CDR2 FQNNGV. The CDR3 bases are TGTGCCAGCAGCTTAGAAGGGGGAGAGACCCAGTACTTC. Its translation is CASSLEGGETQYF.

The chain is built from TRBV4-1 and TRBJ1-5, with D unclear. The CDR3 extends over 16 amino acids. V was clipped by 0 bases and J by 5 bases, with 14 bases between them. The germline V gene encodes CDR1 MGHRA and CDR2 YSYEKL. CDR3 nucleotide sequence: TGCGCCAGCAGCCAAGAAATACAGCGACCCTATCAGCCCCAGCATTTT. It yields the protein CASSQEIQRPYQPQHF.

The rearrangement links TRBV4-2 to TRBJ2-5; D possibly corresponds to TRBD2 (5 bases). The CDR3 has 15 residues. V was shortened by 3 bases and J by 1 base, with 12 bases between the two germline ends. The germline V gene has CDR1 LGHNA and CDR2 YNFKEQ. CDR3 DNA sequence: TGTGCCAGCAGCCACCCGACCCGGGGCCAAGAGACCCAGTACTTC. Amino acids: CASSHPTRGQETQYF.

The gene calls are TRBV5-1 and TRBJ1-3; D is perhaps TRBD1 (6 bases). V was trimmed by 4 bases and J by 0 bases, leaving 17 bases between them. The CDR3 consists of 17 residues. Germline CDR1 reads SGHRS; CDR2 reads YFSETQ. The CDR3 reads CASSPGTTGLSGNTIYF. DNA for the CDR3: TGCGCCAGCAGCCCCGGGACAACTGGCCTCTCTGGAAACACCATATATTTT.

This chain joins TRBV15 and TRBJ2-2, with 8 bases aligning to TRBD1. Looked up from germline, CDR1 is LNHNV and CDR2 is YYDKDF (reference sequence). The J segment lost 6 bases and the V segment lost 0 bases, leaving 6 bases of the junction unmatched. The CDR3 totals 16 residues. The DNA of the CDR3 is TGTGCCACCAGCAGAGACGGCAGGGGGCGCGCCGGGGAGCTGTTTTTT. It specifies CATSRDGRGRAGELFF.

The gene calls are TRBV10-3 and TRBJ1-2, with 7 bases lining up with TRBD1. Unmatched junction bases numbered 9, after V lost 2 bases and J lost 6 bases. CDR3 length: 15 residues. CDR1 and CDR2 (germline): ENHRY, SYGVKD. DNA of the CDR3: TGTGCCATCAGTGAGAGACCGGGACAGACGAATGGCTACACCTTC. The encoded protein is CAISERPGQTNGYTF.

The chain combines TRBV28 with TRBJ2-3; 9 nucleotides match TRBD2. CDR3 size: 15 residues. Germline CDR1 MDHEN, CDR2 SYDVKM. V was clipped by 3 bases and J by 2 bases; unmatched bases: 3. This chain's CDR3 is CASSFGTSNTDTQYF. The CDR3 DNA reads TGTGCCAGCAGTTTCGGGACTAGCAACACAGATACGCAGTATTTT.

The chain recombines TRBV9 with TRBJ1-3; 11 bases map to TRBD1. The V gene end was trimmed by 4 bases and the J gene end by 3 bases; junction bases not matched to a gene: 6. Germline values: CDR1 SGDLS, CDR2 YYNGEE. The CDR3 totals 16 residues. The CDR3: CASSLRTGGIGNTIYF. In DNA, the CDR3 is TGTGCCAGCAGCTTACGGACAGGGGGCATTGGAAACACCATATATTTT.